The 8 T cell receptor beta chains below come from one sample, sequenced in a study of beta chain features in type 1 diabetes. Their antigens remain unidentified. TCRB transcripts that were expressed got sequenced, as all of the isolated RNA had been reverse transcribed. Generated by immunoSEQ multiplex PCR, the TCRdb table keeps only in-frame clones and is missing some. The sample contains approximately 160,000 clones, 10% of which appear only once. Study results and limitations: Shorter TCRB CDR3s, moderately but significantly so, were found in Type 1 diabetes patients in all four CD4+ subsets.

Sequencing used central memory CD4+ T cells from blood. These receptors originate from a man aged 25 to 45 with type 1 diabetes.

This clone appeared a few times. The chain carries TRBV28 and TRBJ2-7; D is unclear. The germline V and J ends were trimmed by 6 bases and 2 bases, with 8 bases remaining between them. The CDR3 covers 12 residues. Germline V gene lookup returns CDR1 MDHEN and CDR2 SYDVKM. CDR3 sequence (DNA): TGTGCCAGCAGCACAGCCCCCTACGAGCAGTACTTC. This encodes CASSTAPYEQYF. Full variable domain (missing parts from reference TRBV28 and TRBJ2-7): DVKVTQSSRYLVKRTGEKVFLECVQDMDHENMFWYRQDPGLGLRLIYFSYDVKMKEKGDIPEGYSVSREKKERFSLILESASTNQTSMYLCASSTAPYEQYFGPGTRLTVT.

This chain connects TRBV6-5 to TRBJ2-7; 10 bases are shared with TRBD1. J lost 4 bases, V lost 2 bases, and 2 bases had no gene match. CDR1 is MNHEY, CDR2 SVGAGI, per germline. The CDR3 sequence is 14 residues long. This chain's CDR3 is CASSYQGQGYEQYF. The CDR3 DNA follows: TGTGCCAGCAGTTACCAGGGACAGGGGTACGAGCAGTACTTC.

A few counts support this clone. CDR3 region: CASSNSGDNEQFF. The CDR3 region has the DNA TGCGCCAGCAGCAATAGCGGGGACAATGAGCAGTTCTTC. V usage is TRBV5-1 and J usage is TRBJ2-1; 8 bases match TRBD2. Germline values: CDR1 SGHRS, CDR2 YFSETQ. V was pared by 4 bases and J by 5 bases, with 2 bases of the junction left unmatched. This CDR3 has 13 residues.

This clone was observed a handful of times. This sequence joins TRBV9 and TRBJ2-7, with 11 bases that match TRBD2. V lost 0 bases and J lost 2; bases outside the gene matches: 7. From germline, CDR1 is SGDLS and CDR2 YYNGEE. The CDR3 has 17 amino acids. CDR3 loop: CASSVGLAGGQPYEQYF. Written as DNA, the CDR3 is TGTGCCAGCAGCGTAGGGCTAGCGGGAGGCCAGCCCTACGAGCAGTACTTC.

The V gene is TRBV28, the J gene TRBJ2-7; TRBD1 matches at 10 bases. This CDR3 is built from 18 residues. V lost 4 bases to trimming and J lost 2 bases; unmatched junction nucleotides: 14. The germline gives CDR1 MDHEN, CDR2 SYDVKM. The CDR3 nucleotides read TGTGCCAGCAGTTCGCCCTCGACGGGGACAGGGGCTACCTACGAGCAGTACTTC. It codes for CASSSPSTGTGATYEQYF.

The gene calls are TRBV7-2 and TRBJ1-5; no firm D call. Per the germline V gene, CDR1 is SGHTA and CDR2 is FQGNSA. The CDR3 contains 12 residues. V was pared by 2 bases and J by 7 bases, with 6 bases between. The chain's CDR3 is CASSLYEQPQHF. In DNA form, the CDR3 reads TGTGCCAGCAGCTTATATGAGCAGCCCCAGCATTTT.

This clone was seen a handful of times. The chain employs TRBV7-3 and TRBJ2-1, with TRBD1 as a possible D gene (6 bases). The germline V gene has CDR1 SGHTA and CDR2 FQGTGA. V was cut by 0 bases and J by 7 bases, with 22 bases left in between. There are 18 residues in the CDR3. The CDR3 protein is CASSLTPLDWGRGNEQFF. For the CDR3, the DNA is TGTGCCAGCAGCTTAACGCCCCTTGACTGGGGGCGCGGAAATGAGCAGTTCTTC.

This clone has just a few counts. The chain employs TRBV28 and TRBJ2-7; 7 bases agree with TRBD2. The CDR3 extends over 15 amino acids. Trimming at V came to 6 bases and at J to 5 bases, leaving 13 bases not matched to a gene. The germline gives CDR1 MDHEN, CDR2 SYDVKM. This CDR3 reads CASRDGSAGEDEQYF. CDR3 bases: TGTGCCAGCAGAGACGGGAGCGCGGGAGAAGACGAGCAGTACTTC. Full variable domain (remainder filled in from reference TRBV28 and TRBJ2-7): DVKVTQSSRYLVKRTGEKVFLECVQDMDHENMFWYRQDPGLGLRLIYFSYDVKMKEKGDIPEGYSVSREKKERFSLILESASTNQTSMYLCASRDGSAGEDEQYFGPGTRLTVT.